The TCR beta chain under discussion was sequenced for a study of T cell repertoires in cytomegalovirus infection. About the study: Public signatures in TCR beta pointed to CMV infection and matching HLA type. Findings and caveats of the study: Individuals carrying CMV plus the relevant HLA were identified by cumulative frequency of public TCR beta families.

CDR1 is SGHTA, CDR2 FQGTGA, per germline. The CDR3 contains 15 residues. V lost 0 bases, J lost 4 bases, and 11 bases lay in between. TCRdb re-analysed the reads in MiXCR, keeping a single row per CDR3 protein. The sample holds approximately 150,000 distinct CDR3 sequences, about 6% seen once. For this clonotype: Its antigen is unidentified.

The receptor was isolated from a human donor in good health (CMV status not recorded). Some clones in this sample may be carry-over from other donors' samples. The rearrangement links TRBV7-3 to TRBJ2-3; D not resolved. Sequencing was carried out using PBMCs. The CDR3 nucleotides read TGTGCCAGCAGCTTAACGGGTCAGGTGGCAGATACGCAGTATTTT. Translation gives CASSLTGQVADTQYF.